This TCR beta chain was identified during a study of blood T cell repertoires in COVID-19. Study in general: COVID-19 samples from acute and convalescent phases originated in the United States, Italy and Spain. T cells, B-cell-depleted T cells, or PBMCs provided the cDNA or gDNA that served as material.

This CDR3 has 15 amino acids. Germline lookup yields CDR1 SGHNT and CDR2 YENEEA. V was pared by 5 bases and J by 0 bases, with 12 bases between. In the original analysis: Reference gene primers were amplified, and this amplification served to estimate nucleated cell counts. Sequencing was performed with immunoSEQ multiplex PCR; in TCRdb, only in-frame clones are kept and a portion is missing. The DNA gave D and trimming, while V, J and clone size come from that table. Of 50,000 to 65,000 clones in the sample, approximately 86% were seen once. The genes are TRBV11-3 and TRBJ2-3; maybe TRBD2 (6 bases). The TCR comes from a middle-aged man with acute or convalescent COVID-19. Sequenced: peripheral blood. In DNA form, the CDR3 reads TGTGCCAGCAGCACCGGTAGCGGAAGCACAGATACGCAGTATTTT. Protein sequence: CASSTGSGSTDTQYF. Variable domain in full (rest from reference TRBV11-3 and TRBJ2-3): EAGVVQSPRYKIIEKKQPVAFWCNPISGHNTLYWYLQNLGQGPELLIRYENEEAVDDSQLPKDRFSAERLKGVDSTLKIQPAELGDSAVYLCASSTGSGSTDTQYFGPGTRLTVL.